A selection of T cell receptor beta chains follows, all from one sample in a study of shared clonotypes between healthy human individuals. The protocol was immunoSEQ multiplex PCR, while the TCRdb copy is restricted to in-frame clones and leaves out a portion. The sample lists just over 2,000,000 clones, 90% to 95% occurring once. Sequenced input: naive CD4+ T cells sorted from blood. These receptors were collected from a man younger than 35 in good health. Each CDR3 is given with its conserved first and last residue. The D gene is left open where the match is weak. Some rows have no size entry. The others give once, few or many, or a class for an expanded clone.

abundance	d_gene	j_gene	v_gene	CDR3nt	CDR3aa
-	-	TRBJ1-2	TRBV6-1	TGTGCCAGCAGGAACTATGGCTACACCTTC	CASRNYGYTF
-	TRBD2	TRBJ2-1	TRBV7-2	TGTGCCAGCAGCTTAGTTATACTAGCGGGAAGCAATGAGCAGTTCTTC	CASSLVILAGSNEQFF
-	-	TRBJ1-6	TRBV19	TGTGCCAGTAGTATAGGCGGGCGTAATAATTCACCCCTCCACTTT	CASSIGGRNNSPLHF
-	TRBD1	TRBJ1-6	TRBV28	TGTGCCAGCAGGCCGGGGACAGATAATTCACCCCTCCACTTT	CASRPGTDNSPLHF
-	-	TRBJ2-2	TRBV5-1	TGCGCCAGCAGCTTGGATACCGGGGAGCTGTTTTTT	CASSLDTGELFF
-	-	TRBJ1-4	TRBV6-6	TGTGCCAGCAGTTACGGACCACTAAGGGAAAATGAAAAACTGTTTTTT	CASSYGPLRENEKLFF
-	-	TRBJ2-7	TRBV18	TGTGCCAGCTCACCAGGGGGGCTTCGCTCCTACGAGCAGTACTTC	CASSPGGLRSYEQYF
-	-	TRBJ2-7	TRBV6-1	TGTGCCAGCAGTGAGCAGATGGCGCTGCAGTACTTC	CASSEQMALQYF
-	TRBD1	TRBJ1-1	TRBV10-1	TGCGCCAGCAGTGAGTCCCAGGGGGCGGCCACTGAAGCTTTCTTT	CASSESQGAATEAFF
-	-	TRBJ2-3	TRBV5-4	TGTGCCAGCAGCTTGTTGGCTGGCATGATATCACACGATACGCAGTATTTT	CASSLLAGMISHDTQYF
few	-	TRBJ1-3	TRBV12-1	TGTGCCAGCAGCCTTGGGGGACAGGGGGTAGGAAACACCATATATTTT	CASSLGGQGVGNTIYF
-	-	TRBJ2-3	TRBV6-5	TGTGCCAGCAGGAGTGGCGGGGTTAGCACAGATACGCAGTATTTT	CASRSGGVSTDTQYF
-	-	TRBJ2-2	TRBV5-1	TGCGCCAGCAGGATAGGGGTGTTCACCGGGGAGCTGTTTTTT	CASRIGVFTGELFF
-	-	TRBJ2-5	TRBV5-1	TGCGCCAGCAGCTTGGCTGGATCGTACCAAGAGACCCAGTACTTC	CASSLAGSYQETQYF
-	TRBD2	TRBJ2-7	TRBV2	TGTGCCAGCAGTGAACACGGCGGGAGCCCCTCCTACGAGCAGTACTTC	CASSEHGGSPSYEQYF
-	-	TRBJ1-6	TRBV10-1	TGCGCCAGCAGTGGGGACCTAAATTCACCCCTCCACTTT	CASSGDLNSPLHF
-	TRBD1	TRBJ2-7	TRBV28	TGTGCCAGCAGTCCAGGGGGCGCAGGGGCCTACGAGCAGTACTTC	CASSPGGAGAYEQYF
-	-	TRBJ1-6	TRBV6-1	TGTGCCAGCAGTGAAAGATCACCCCTCCACTTT	CASSERSPLHF
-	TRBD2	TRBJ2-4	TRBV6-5	TGTGCCAGCAGGGAGCATAGCGGGGGGGGCAACATTCAGTACTTC	CASREHSGGGNIQYF
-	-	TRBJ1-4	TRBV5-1	TGCGCCAGCAGCTTGGGAGGGGCGGATGTACTGTTTTTT	CASSLGGADVLFF
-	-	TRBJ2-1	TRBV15	TGTGCCACCAGCAGTGGCCTAGCAAATGAGCAGTTCTTC	CATSSGLANEQFF
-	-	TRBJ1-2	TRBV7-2	TGTGCCAGCAGGCTACCTGGGGGCAACTATGGCTACACCTTC	CASRLPGGNYGYTF
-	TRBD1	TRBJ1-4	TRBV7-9	TGTGCCAGCGGCTTACAGGGGGAAGATGAAAAACTGTTTTTT	CASGLQGEDEKLFF
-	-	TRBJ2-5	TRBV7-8	TGTGCCAGCAGCTGGGGGATGATCGATTCGGTGGCTTGGGAGACCCAGTACTTC	CASSWGMIDSVAWETQYF
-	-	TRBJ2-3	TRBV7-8	TGTGCCAGCAGCCCCGGGACGGGGGATACGCAGTATTTT	CASSPGTGDTQYF
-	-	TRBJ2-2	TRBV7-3	TGTGCCAGCAGCTTCCGTGGGGGTGTCGAGGGCCCCGGGGAGCTGTTTTTT	CASSFRGGVEGPGELFF
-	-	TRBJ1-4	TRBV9	TGTGCCAGCAGCCAGGGCCCAGTTCCTGAAAAACTGTTTTTT	CASSQGPVPEKLFF
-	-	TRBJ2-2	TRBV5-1	TGCGCCAGCAGCTTGGAGGCAGCCACCGGGGAGCTGTTTTTT	CASSLEAATGELFF
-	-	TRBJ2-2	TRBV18	TGTGCCAGCTCCCTCAATGGGGGTTCGAACACCGGGGAGCTGTTTTTT	CASSLNGGSNTGELFF
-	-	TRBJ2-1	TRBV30	TGTGCCTGGAGTCCCGACTGGAAAGACGAGCAGTTCTTC	CAWSPDWKDEQFF
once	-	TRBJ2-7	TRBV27	TGTGCCAGCAGCCTTGGATTCGGACAGTCCTACGAGCAGTACTTC	CASSLGFGQSYEQYF
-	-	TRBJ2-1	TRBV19	TGTGCCAGCTCTCGGGACAACCCCAATGAGCAGTTCTTC	CASSRDNPNEQFF
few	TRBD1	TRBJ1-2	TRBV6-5	TGTGCCAGCAGTTACTCGACAGGGGGCGGCTATGGCTACACCTTC	CASSYSTGGGYGYTF
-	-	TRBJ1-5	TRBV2	TGTGCCAGCAGTGAGCGGGGAGTCACCTATCAGCCCCAGCATTTT	CASSERGVTYQPQHF
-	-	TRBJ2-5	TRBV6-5	TGTGCCAGCAGTTACCTGACGGGGACCACTCGGGAGACCCAGTACTTC	CASSYLTGTTRETQYF
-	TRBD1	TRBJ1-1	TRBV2	TGTGCCAGCAGAAGGACAGGGGTGAACACTGAAGCTTTCTTT	CASRRTGVNTEAFF
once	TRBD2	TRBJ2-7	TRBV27	TGTGCCAGCAGTTTATCGGGGACTACCGGCCCTTACGAGCAGTACTTC	CASSLSGTTGPYEQYF
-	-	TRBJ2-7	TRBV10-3	TGTGCCATCAGTGATCCATCAGGAGGCTCCTACGAGCAGTACTTC	CAISDPSGGSYEQYF
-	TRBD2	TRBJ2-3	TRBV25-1	TGTGCCAGCAGTGCCGGGACTAGCGGGAGCACAGATACGCAGTATTTT	CASSAGTSGSTDTQYF
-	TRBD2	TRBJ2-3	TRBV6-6	TGTGCCAGCAGACCCGGGGTAGCGGGAAGCACAGATACGCAGTATTTT	CASRPGVAGSTDTQYF